This TCR beta chain was sequenced for a study of spatial heterogeneity in lung cancer. This clonotype has only a few counts. TCRdb reanalysed the 5' RACE reads using MiXCR and keeps one entry per CDR3 protein. The sample has tens of thousands of distinct CDR3 sequences, 13% seen once; the top ten hold approximately 7%. V was shortened by 8 bases and J by 2 bases, with 10 bases between the two germline ends. The CDR3 runs 11 residues. CDR1 and CDR2 from the germline V gene are SQVTM and ANQGSEA. Time point in this sample: sample taken at primary tumor resection. The sequenced material consisted of unsorted whole RNA from tumor, nontumor lung or frozen PBMC.

The material was PBMCs, obtained at surgery. The TCR comes from a male donor with early-stage non-small cell lung cancer. V usage is TRBV29-1 and J usage is TRBJ2-7, with D possibly TRBD2 on 5 matching bases. The CDR3 is CSFSGAYEQYF. The DNA of the CDR3 is TGCAGCTTTTCCGGGGCCTACGAGCAGTACTTC.